This T cell receptor (beta chain) came from a study of T cells in localized non-small cell lung cancer. Study results and caveats: Paired adjacent lung recovered a median around 60 of the top 100 tumor clones. Multi-region tumor sequencing was not done, so intratumor heterogeneity could not be excluded. The study found T cell clonality highest in uninvolved adjacent lung, above tumor.

CDR3 length equals 15 residues. CDR1 is SGHAT and CDR2 is FQNNGV in the germline V gene. Trimming removed 5 bases at V and 4 bases at J, with 16 bases between. Comment on this clone: The antigen is undetermined.

Assay used: immunoSEQ multiplex PCR; TCRdb lists only in-frame clones, some missing. The sample yields over 45,000 clones, 80% to 90% seen once. This specimen consisted of peripheral blood, obtained before any cancer treatment. The chain recombines TRBV11-2 with TRBJ2-3; D gene ambiguous. The origin of this receptor is a man aged 40-75 years with stage I squamous cell lung carcinoma. CDR3: CASSPRSGSADTQYF. DNA of the CDR3: TGTGCCAGCAGCCCCCGTTCCGGCAGCGCAGATACGCAGTATTTT.